These 11 T cell receptor beta chains originate from one sample sequenced in a study of shared clonotypes between healthy human individuals. Sequencing used immunoSEQ multiplex PCR; TCRdb keeps in-frame clones, though not all of them. The sample lists roughly 2,500,000 clones, roughly 93% occurring once. The sequenced sample was naive CD4+ T cells from PBMCs. Subset specified: CD45RA+ positively selected. The receptor set was obtained from a man younger than 30 in good health. Some clones in this sample may be carry-over from other donors' samples.

The V and J genes are TRBV6-5 and TRBJ1-3, with 7 bases that match TRBD1. CDR1 is MNHEY, CDR2 SVGAGI, per germline. The CDR3 totals 14 residues. The ends lost 5 bases at V and 3 bases at J; junction bases unmatched: 4. CDR3 bases: TGTGCCAGCAGTGTGGACAGGTTTGGAAACACCATATATTTT. The encoded protein is CASSVDRFGNTIYF.

The chain has TRBV6-1 and TRBJ1-1; no firm D call. Germline V CDR1 and CDR2: MNHNS, SASEGT. The CDR3 length is 14 residues. V shed 10 bases and J shed 2 bases, with 17 bases lying between them. The CDR3 DNA sequence: TGTGCCACCCACGGCAGCCGCTCCAACACTGAAGCTTTCTTT. It yields the protein CATHGSRSNTEAFF.

About this clone itself: This specimen includes other DNA sequences encoding the same CDR3. J is TRBJ1-4 and V is TRBV5-1; D not certain. V shed 0 bases and J shed 5 bases, with 11 bases lying between them. Per the germline V gene, CDR1 is SGHRS and CDR2 is YFSETQ. The CDR3 contains 15 residues. The CDR3 loop reads CASSLEGTANEKLFF. CDR3 nucleotides: TGCGCCAGCAGCTTGGAGGGAACTGCGAATGAAAAACTGTTTTTT. The full variable domain, rest sourced from reference TRBV5-1 and TRBJ1-4, is KAGVTQTPRYLIKTRGQQVTLSCSPISGHRSVSWYQQTPGQGLQFLFEYFSETQRNKGNFPGRFSGRQFSNSRSEMNVSTLELGDSALYLCASSLEGTANEKLFFGSGTQLSVL.

In regard to this clone: The same CDR3 is also encoded by other DNA sequences in this sample. The gene calls are TRBV18 and TRBJ1-1; 8 bases fit TRBD1. CDR3 length: 14 amino acids. Germline trimming cut 1 base from V and 4 bases from J; bases unmatched to any gene: 2. CDR1 and CDR2 (germline): KGHSH, LQKENI. The CDR3 region is CASSPLQGGTEAFF. The CDR3 nucleotides are TGTGCCAGCTCACCACTACAGGGGGGCACTGAAGCTTTCTTT.

The chain employs TRBV5-1 and TRBJ2-6; D perhaps matches TRBD1 (5 bases). Trimming removed 5 bases from V and 0 bases from J, with 6 bases in between. Germline V CDR1 and CDR2: SGHRS, YFSETQ. This CDR3 spans 14 amino acids. The CDR3 loop is CASRGLSGANVLTF. CDR3 in DNA: TGCGCCAGCAGGGGGCTCTCTGGGGCCAACGTCCTGACTTTC.

This clone appeared a single time. The chain joins TRBV18 to TRBJ1-5; D uncertain. The CDR3 extends over 14 amino acids. Germline-derived CDR1 and CDR2 are KGHSH and LQKENI. V was pared by 3 bases and J by 4 bases, with 10 bases between. The CDR3 DNA reads TGTGCCAGCTCACCCCGTGGGGAGAATCAGCCCCAGCATTTT. Protein product: CASSPRGENQPQHF. Using reference TRBV18 and TRBJ1-5 for the parts outside the CDR3, the full variable domain is NAGVMQNPRHLVRRRGQEARLRCSPMKGHSHVYWYRQLPEEGLKFMVYLQKENIIDESGMPKERFSAEFPKEGPSILRIQQVVRGDSAAYFCASSPRGENQPQHFGDGTRLSIL.

This chain joins TRBV25-1 and TRBJ2-7, with 12 bases identical to TRBD2. Germline trimming cut 1 base from V and 6 bases from J; bases unmatched to any gene: 1. In germline, CDR1 is MGHDK, CDR2 SYGVNS. This CDR3 comprises 14 residues. The CDR3 region is CASSELTSGSEQYF. The DNA for the CDR3 is TGTGCCAGCAGTGAATTGACTAGCGGGAGCGAGCAGTACTTC.

This clone showed up just once. The chain has TRBV5-1 and TRBJ1-1; no firm D call. The CDR3 consists of 15 residues. V lost 0 bases, J lost 5 bases, and 14 bases lay in between. Germline V gene sequence: CDR1 SGHRS, CDR2 YFSETQ. The chain's CDR3 is CASSLVSRSGTEAFF. The CDR3 nucleotides read TGCGCCAGCAGCTTGGTATCGAGGTCGGGGACTGAAGCTTTCTTT. The whole variable domain, remainder taken from reference TRBV5-1 and TRBJ1-1, is KAGVTQTPRYLIKTRGQQVTLSCSPISGHRSVSWYQQTPGQGLQFLFEYFSETQRNKGNFPGRFSGRQFSNSRSEMNVSTLELGDSALYLCASSLVSRSGTEAFFGQGTRLTVV.

This clone appeared once. This chain links TRBV29-1 with TRBJ1-1; 7 bases match TRBD1. Germline V CDR1 and CDR2: SQVTM, ANQGSEA. This CDR3 region has 16 residues. Germline trimming cut 6 bases from V and 1 base from J; bases unmatched to any gene: 14. CDR3 DNA sequence: TGCAGCGTCGACTTCACAGGGGTGCGAGGGAACACTGAAGCTTTCTTT. Translated, it gives CSVDFTGVRGNTEAFF. Complete variable domain (other parts from reference TRBV29-1 and TRBJ1-1): SAVISQKPSRDICQRGTSLTIQCQVDSQVTMMFWYRQQPGQSLTLIATANQGSEATYESGFVIDKFPISRPNLTFSTLTVSNMSPEDSSIYLCSVDFTGVRGNTEAFFGQGTRLTVV.

The rearrangement links TRBV18 to TRBJ1-1; the D gene is possibly TRBD1 (5 bases). There are 13 residues in the CDR3. From germline, CDR1 is KGHSH and CDR2 LQKENI. V shed 3 bases and J shed 11 bases, with 16 bases lying between them. DNA for the CDR3: TGTGCCAGCTCACCCCAGGGCCGCCCGGGGGCTTTCTTT. Residues: CASSPQGRPGAFF.

In the case of this clone: The same CDR3 also results from other DNA sequences found in this sample. The V call is TRBV28, the J call TRBJ2-3; D unclear. The CDR3 extends over 12 amino acids. Germline loops: CDR1 MDHEN, CDR2 SYDVKM. V lost 2 bases and J lost 4, with 4 bases in between. The CDR3 DNA follows: TGTGCCAGCAGTTTAATCGCAGATACGCAGTATTTT. Amino acid sequence: CASSLIADTQYF.